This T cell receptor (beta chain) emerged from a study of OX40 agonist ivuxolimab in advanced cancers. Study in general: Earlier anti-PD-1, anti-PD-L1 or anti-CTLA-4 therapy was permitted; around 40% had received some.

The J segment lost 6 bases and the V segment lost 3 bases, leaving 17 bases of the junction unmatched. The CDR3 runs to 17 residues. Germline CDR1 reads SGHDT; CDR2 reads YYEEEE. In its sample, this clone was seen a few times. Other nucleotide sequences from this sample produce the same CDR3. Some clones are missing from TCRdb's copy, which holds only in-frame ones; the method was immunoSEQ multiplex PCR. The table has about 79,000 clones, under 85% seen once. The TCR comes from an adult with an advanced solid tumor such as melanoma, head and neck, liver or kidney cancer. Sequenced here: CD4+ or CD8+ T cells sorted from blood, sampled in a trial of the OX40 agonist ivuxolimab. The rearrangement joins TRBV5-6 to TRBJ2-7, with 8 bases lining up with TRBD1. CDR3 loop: CASSSRDRRVPGAEQYF. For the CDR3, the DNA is TGTGCCAGCAGCTCCCGGGACAGGAGGGTCCCCGGGGCCGAGCAGTACTTC.